The 30 T cell receptor beta chains below come from one sample, sequenced in a study of blood T cells in healthy people across ages. Alongside a J-beta primer mix, a sample-barcoded 5' primer served in a second PCR lasting roughly 6 to 11 cycles. A single record per CDR3 protein comes from TCRdb applying MiXCR to the 5' RACE reads. The data contain some 800,000 distinct CDR3 sequences, roughly 25% of them singletons. These data were also filed under a second study, of T cells of mothers and their children.

Material: blood. These receptors all come from a boy younger than 18 in good health.

This clonotype has more than one count but fewer than ten. This chain joins TRBV12-3 or TRBV12-4 and TRBJ1-1; no clear D. V gave up 2 bases and J gave up 3 bases, with 13 bases separating them. The CDR3 loop spans 15 amino acids. In DNA, the CDR3 is TGTGCCAGCAGTTTACCGACTTTAGGGTACACTGAAGCTTTCTTT. Its protein is CASSLPTLGYTEAFF.

The table lists this clonotype with a few counts. The J gene is TRBJ1-6, the V gene TRBV25-1; 9 bases agree with TRBD1. The length of the CDR3 is 14 residues. The V and J ends lost 1 base and 10 bases, in that order; junction bases with no gene match: 2. The germline gives CDR1 MGHDK, CDR2 SYGVNS. The DNA for the CDR3 is TGTGCCAGCAGTGAATTGGGACAGGGATCACCCCTCCACTTT. Its translation: CASSELGQGSPLHF.

The rearrangement links TRBV20-1 to TRBJ2-7; D remains ambiguous. The CDR3 totals 14 residues. With 8 bases removed from V and 2 bases from J, the gap between germline ends came to 19 bases. Germline V gives CDR1 DFQATT, CDR2 SNEGSKA (reference sequence). The CDR3 is CSSIPRPVTYEQYF. The DNA for the CDR3 is TGCAGTTCCATCCCCCGGCCAGTAACCTACGAGCAGTACTTC.

CDR3 nucleotides: TGTGCCACCAGTGACCGTGGACAGCGGCAAGGTGAGCAGTTCTTC. Encoded protein: CATSDRGQRQGEQFF. J is TRBJ2-1 and V is TRBV24-1; TRBD1 is a possible D gene (6 bases). The germline V gene encodes CDR1 KGHDR and CDR2 SFDVKD. CDR3 size: 15 residues. V gave up 4 bases and J gave up 9 bases, with 18 bases separating them.

The rearrangement links TRBV19 to TRBJ2-1; a possible D gene is TRBD1 (6 bases). TRBJ2-7 matches the DNA end more closely, so the J call is doubtful. Germline V lookup: CDR1 LNHDA, CDR2 SQIVND (reference sequence). CDR3 length equals 13 residues. CDR3 region: CASSIVGGAEQYF. CDR3 DNA: TGTGCCAGTAGTATAGTAGGGGGAGCCGAGCAGTACTTC.

This clonotype was found a few times. The chain recombines TRBV21-1 with TRBJ1-1. TRBV21-1 is designated a pseudogene. This CDR3 comprises 13 residues. The CDR3 here is CASRPEGNTEAFF. Here the CDR3 DNA reads TGTGCCAGCAGGCCGGAGGGGAACACTGAAGCTTTCTTT.

The V gene is TRBV7-9, the J gene TRBJ2-5; the D gene is possibly TRBD2 (6 bases). This CDR3 is built from 15 residues. V was shortened by 0 bases and J by 7 bases, with 15 bases between the two germline ends. Germline lookup yields CDR1 SEHNR and CDR2 FQNEAQ (reference sequence). The CDR3 DNA sequence: TGTGCCAGCAGCTTAGCTTCAGGCGGGGACCGGACCCAGTACTTC. Its translation: CASSLASGGDRTQYF. The complete variable domain, with remaining parts taken from reference TRBV7-9 and TRBJ2-5, reads DTGVSQNPRHKITKRGQNVTFRCDPISEHNRLYWYRQTLGQGPEFLTYFQNEAQLEKSRLLSDRFSAERPKGSFSTLEIQRTEQGDSAMYLCASSLASGGDRTQYFGPGTRLLVL.

The chain carries TRBV20-1 and TRBJ2-5; 7 bases fit TRBD1. With V trimmed by 2 bases and J by 2 bases, 5 bases remained unmatched. The CDR3 is 14 amino acids. Germline CDR1 is DFQATT and CDR2 is SNEGSKA (reference sequence). The CDR3 DNA is TGCAGTGCTAGACGGACAGGCTCGCAAGAGACCCAGTACTTC. As protein: CSARRTGSQETQYF.

The gene calls are TRBV5-1 and TRBJ1-3, with D hard to call. The CDR3 covers 17 residues. Germline V gene lookup returns CDR1 SGHRS and CDR2 YFSETQ. Between the trimmed V and J ends, which lost 0 bases and 0 bases, there was a span of 13 bases. In DNA, the CDR3 is TGCGCCAGCAGCTTGGTGACGCTCTCAGACTCTGGAAACACCATATATTTT. It codes for CASSLVTLSDSGNTIYF.

This clonotype was detected only a few times. The CDR3 DNA is TGTGCCAGCAGTCCGACCTTATCCTACGAGCAGTACTTC. This codes for CASSPTLSYEQYF. The chain combines TRBV28 with TRBJ2-7; D gene uncertain. CDR1 MDHEN and CDR2 SYDVKM come from the germline V gene. The CDR3 is 13 residues long. The V end was cut by 5 bases, the J end by 1 base, with 9 bases between.

This clonotype was picked up a small number of times. The V gene is TRBV6-6, the J gene TRBJ2-7; 9 positions agree with TRBD1. CDR1 MNHNY and CDR2 SVGAGI come from the germline V gene (reference sequence). The CDR3 sequence is 15 residues long. V dropped 0 bases and J dropped 7; count of bases not matched to a gene: 7. CDR3 sequence: CASSYSPGQGKEQYF. CDR3 DNA sequence: TGTGCCAGCAGTTACTCCCCGGGACAGGGTAAAGAGCAGTACTTC.

The genes are TRBV20-1 and TRBJ2-7, with TRBD2 matching over 7 bases. This CDR3 region has 14 residues. Germline lookup yields CDR1 DFQATT and CDR2 SNEGSKA (reference sequence). After removal of 3 bases from V and 1 base from J, the junction contained 6 bases not matched to a gene. The CDR3 sequence: CSASGSGGSYEQYF. The DNA of the CDR3 is TGCAGTGCTAGTGGGTCGGGAGGTTCCTACGAGCAGTACTTC.

This clonotype was seen a few times. The V and J genes are TRBV9 and TRBJ2-5; maybe TRBD2 (6 bases). This CDR3 has 15 residues. CDR1 SGDLS and CDR2 YYNGEE come from the germline V gene. Between the trimmed V and J ends, which lost 4 bases and 2 bases, there was a span of 15 bases. The CDR3 is CASSLAAGRQETQYF. The CDR3 DNA reads TGTGCCAGCAGCCTCGCCGCCGGGAGACAAGAGACCCAGTACTTC.

The chain employs TRBV20-1 and TRBJ1-2; D not resolved. Germline values: CDR1 DFQATT, CDR2 SNEGSKA (reference sequence). CDR3 length: 12 amino acids. V dropped 5 bases and J dropped 6 bases, with 13 bases sitting between them. The CDR3 DNA sequence: TGCAGTGCTTCCCGCCCTTTGGATGGCTACACCTTC. This encodes CSASRPLDGYTF.

This clonotype was found a few times. This chain connects TRBV10-3 to TRBJ2-7, with D perhaps matching TRBD1 (8 bases). The CDR3 is 15 amino acids. CDR1 and CDR2 (germline): ENHRY, SYGVKD. Trimming stripped 6 bases from V and 0 bases from J, with 15 bases between. This CDR3 is CAISQRDRSSYEQYF. CDR3 DNA sequence: TGTGCCATCAGCCAGCGGGACAGGAGCTCCTACGAGCAGTACTTC.

The chain couples TRBV2 to TRBJ1-1; TRBD1 matches at 7 bases. V shed 4 bases and J 6 bases; nucleotides not matched to a gene: 8. The CDR3 sequence is 14 residues long. The germline V gene encodes CDR1 SNHLY and CDR2 FYNNEI. The CDR3 loop reads CASSVIETGPEAFF. CDR3 DNA sequence: TGTGCCAGCAGTGTTATCGAGACAGGGCCTGAAGCTTTCTTT.

This clonotype was picked up a small number of times. Germline is not matched at one junction end, which may reflect a read error. The J gene is TRBJ1-4, the V gene TRBV12-3 or TRBV12-4; TRBD1 matches 7 bases. The length of the CDR3 is 15 residues. CDR3 protein: CASSLRQGGPEELFF. CDR3 in DNA: TGTGCCAGCAGCCTCCGACAGGGTGGACCTGAAGAACTGTTTTTT.

About this clonotype: An end of the junction does not agree with germline; a read error may underlie this. This chain links TRBV5-6 with TRBJ2-3, with D unclear. This CDR3 spans 14 amino acids. Germline V CDR1 and CDR2: SGHDT, YYEEEE. This CDR3 reads CASSFETYGDTQYF. In DNA, the CDR3 is TGTGCCAGCAGCTTCGAGACCTATGGGGATACACAGTATTTT.

CDR3 in DNA: TGTGCCAGCAAAGGGACAGGGAGCGAGCAGTACTTC. Translated, it gives CASKGTGSEQYF. The rearrangement links TRBV28 to TRBJ2-7; 9 bases line up with TRBD1. The trim removed 7 bases at V and 6 bases at J, leaving 4 bases unmatched. Looked up from germline, CDR1 is MDHEN and CDR2 is SYDVKM. This CDR3 comprises 12 residues. Supplemented by reference TRBV28 and TRBJ2-7, the full variable domain reads DVKVTQSSRYLVKRTGEKVFLECVQDMDHENMFWYRQDPGLGLRLIYFSYDVKMKEKGDIPEGYSVSREKKERFSLILESASTNQTSMYLCASKGTGSEQYFGPGTRLTVT.

The chain employs TRBV7-9 and TRBJ1-2; TRBD1 is a possible D gene (5 bases). Trimming took 5 bases from V and 13 from J, leaving 26 bases between them. The CDR3 runs to 15 residues. Germline assignment: CDR1 SEHNR and CDR2 FQNEAQ (reference sequence). The CDR3 DNA sequence: TGTGCCAGCAGCCCCACTCAGGGACCGGCGTTGGCGGTCACCTTC. This encodes CASSPTQGPALAVTF.

This clonotype was observed a few times. The chain carries TRBV6-1 and TRBJ2-5; 10 nucleotides match TRBD2. The J call could be wrong; TRBJ2-7 is a better fit for the DNA end. CDR3 length equals 15 residues. CDR1 is MNHNS and CDR2 is SASEGT in the germline V gene. Here the CDR3 reads CASSLGLAVTYEQYF. DNA of the CDR3: TGTGCCAGCAGCCTAGGACTAGCGGTAACCTACGAGCAGTACTTC.

The sample holds a few counts of this clonotype. This rearrangement joins TRBV29-1 to TRBJ1-1; a weak D match, TRBD1 (5 bases). The CDR3 is 12 residues long. Germline V CDR1 and CDR2: SQVTM, ANQGSEA. V lost 7 bases and J 3 bases, leaving 12 bases between the germline ends. The CDR3 sequence: CSAISGYTEAFF. The CDR3 nucleotides are TGCAGCGCCATTTCAGGGTACACTGAAGCTTTCTTT. The full variable domain, completed using reference TRBV29-1 and TRBJ1-1, is SAVISQKPSRDICQRGTSLTIQCQVDSQVTMMFWYRQQPGQSLTLIATANQGSEATYESGFVIDKFPISRPNLTFSTLTVSNMSPEDSSIYLCSAISGYTEAFFGQGTRLTVV.

This clonotype was observed a few times. The CDR3 spells CASSSHHTTGELFF. The CDR3 DNA is TGTGCCAGCAGCTCACATCACACGACCGGGGAGCTGTTTTTT. The genes are TRBV7-3 and TRBJ2-2, with D hard to call. V was shortened by 4 bases and J by 5 bases, with 11 bases between the two germline ends. The CDR3 is 14 amino acids. CDR1 is SGHTA, CDR2 FQGTGA, per germline.

This chain uses TRBV4-3 with TRBJ1-1, with unresolved D. The CDR3 loop spans 15 amino acids. Germline CDR1 and CDR2: LGHNA and YSLEER. Trimming took 0 bases from V and 1 from J, leaving 9 bases between them. The CDR3 DNA follows: TGCGCCAGCAGCCAAGATCTCGGACGGAACACTGAAGCTTTCTTT. The encoded protein is CASSQDLGRNTEAFF.

This clonotype was observed a handful of times. The chain's CDR3 is CASSVIMGDTQYF. The DNA for the CDR3 is TGTGCCAGCAGCGTGATTATGGGAGATACGCAGTATTTT. The V call is TRBV9, the J call TRBJ2-3; D unresolved. In germline, CDR1 is SGDLS, CDR2 YYNGEE. The CDR3 is 13 residues long. With 2 bases removed from V and 5 bases from J, the gap between germline ends came to 9 bases. Filled out from reference TRBV9 and TRBJ2-3, the complete variable domain reads DSGVTQTPKHLITATGQRVTLRCSPRSGDLSVYWYQQSLDQGLQFLIQYYNGEERAKGNILERFSAQQFPDLHSELNLSSLELGDSALYFCASSVIMGDTQYFGPGTRLTVL.

The chain recombines TRBV4-1 with TRBJ2-1; weak D call: TRBD1 (5 bases). The J call may be incorrect, as the DNA end agrees better with TRBJ2-7. The CDR3 sequence is 15 residues long. CDR1 is MGHRA, CDR2 YSYEKL, per germline. The DNA for the CDR3 is TGCGCCAGCAGCCAAGTGGAAAGGGGCGCCTACGAGCAGTACTTC. As protein: CASSQVERGAYEQYF.

The CDR3: CSARTSGSASGPSYEQYF. The CDR3 DNA is TGCAGCGCCAGGACTAGCGGGAGTGCGTCGGGACCCTCCTACGAGCAGTACTTC. The chain combines TRBV29-1 with TRBJ2-7, with TRBD2 identical over 13 bases. V dropped 7 bases and J dropped 0; count of bases not matched to a gene: 15. Germline CDR1 SQVTM, CDR2 ANQGSEA. The CDR3 is 18 amino acids.

This chain joins TRBV7-2 and TRBJ2-4; D uncertain. The ends were cut back, 4 bases at V and 7 bases at J, with 14 bases in the middle. The CDR3 is made up of 14 amino acids. Looked up from germline, CDR1 is SGHTA and CDR2 is FQGNSA. Here the CDR3 DNA reads TGTGCCAGCAGCTCGCAGGAGCGTGCGAACATTCAGTACTTC. Translated, it gives CASSSQERANIQYF.

The rearrangement joins TRBV12-5 to TRBJ2-2; D gene uncertain. CDR3 length: 12 residues. From germline, CDR1 is LGHNT and CDR2 FRNRAP. V lost 6 bases to trimming and J lost 5 bases, with 7 bases between them. This CDR3 is CASGLLTGELFF. The CDR3, as DNA: TGTGCTAGTGGCCTTCTTACCGGGGAGCTGTTTTTT.

This clonotype came up a few times. The genes are TRBV7-9 and TRBJ2-5; TRBD2 matches 12 bases. Germline values: CDR1 SEHNR, CDR2 FQNEAQ (reference sequence). Unmatched junction bases numbered 8, after V lost 5 bases and J lost 1 base. This CDR3 comprises 17 residues. In nucleotides, the CDR3 is TGTGCCAGCAGCCCCGGACTAGCGGGGATCGTCCAAGAGACCCAGTACTTC. It codes for CASSPGLAGIVQETQYF. Full variable domain (remainder filled in from reference TRBV7-9 and TRBJ2-5): DTGVSQNPRHKITKRGQNVTFRCDPISEHNRLYWYRQTLGQGPEFLTYFQNEAQLEKSRLLSDRFSAERPKGSFSTLEIQRTEQGDSAMYLCASSPGLAGIVQETQYFGPGTRLLVL.